These T cell receptor beta chains were read from a single sample in a study of shared clonotypes between healthy human individuals. Sequenced by immunoSEQ multiplex PCR; TCRdb stores in-frame clones only, minus some. Here the sample spans some 1.4 million clones, more than 95% being singletons. Sequences were obtained from naive CD4+ T cells sorted from blood. The receptor source for this set is a man aged 30 to 39 in good health. Each CDR3 is given with its conserved first and last residue. A D gene is named only where the DNA matches it firmly.

v_call	j_call	d_call	cdr3_nt	cdr3_aa
TRBV28	TRBJ2-5	NA	TGTGCCAGCAGTCCCTCCAGGGGTATAGGTGGGACCCAGTACTTC	CASSPSRGIGGTQYF
TRBV9	TRBJ2-4	TRBD1	TGTGCCAGCAGCGTAGACACAGGGGGTTCCGGGGACATTCAGTACTTC	CASSVDTGGSGDIQYF
TRBV6-1	TRBJ2-1	TRBD1	TGTGCCAGCAGTGAGGGGACAGGCGTCGAGCAGTTCTTC	CASSEGTGVEQFF
TRBV6-1	TRBJ2-7	NA	TGTGCCAGCAGTAGGGGCCCGTCGCCCTACGAGCAGTACTTC	CASSRGPSPYEQYF
TRBV9	TRBJ2-2	NA	TGTGCCAGCAGCATACAAACTAGCCCCGGGGAGCTGTTTTTT	CASSIQTSPGELFF
TRBV18	TRBJ2-1	NA	TGTGCCAGCTCACCACTCGGACAGAGATCCTACAATGAGCAGTTCTTC	CASSPLGQRSYNEQFF
TRBV7-6	TRBJ2-5	NA	TGTGCCAGCAGCTTATGGGGGATCAAAGAGACCCAGTACTTC	CASSLWGIKETQYF
TRBV10-2	TRBJ2-1	TRBD2	TGCGCCAGCACCCTAGCGGAAGGGAGAGGCTACAATGAGCAGTTCTTC	CASTLAEGRGYNEQFF
TRBV5-1	TRBJ2-7	NA	TGCGCCAGCGGGGACTCTGCGTCCTACGAGCAGTACTTC	CASGDSASYEQYF
TRBV4-2	TRBJ1-5	NA	TGTGCCAGCAGCCAAGATACTTCGCATCAGCCCCAGCATTTT	CASSQDTSHQPQHF
TRBV5-1	TRBJ1-2	NA	TGCGCCAGCAGCTTGGCCGGGGGTTTGGGCTACACCTTC	CASSLAGGLGYTF